This TCR beta chain was sequenced during a study of T cells after yellow fever vaccination. Points from the study as a whole: Subsequent to the booster, the majority of primary-vaccination clones reappeared (approximately 95% CD4, approximately 85% CD8).

A note on this clonotype: Its target is unknown.

Trimming cost V 6 bases and J 10 bases; bases outside gene matches: 9. The germline CDR1 and CDR2 sequences are DFQATT and SNEGSKA (reference sequence). The CDR3 spans 14 residues. TCRdb fed the 5' RACE reads into MiXCR, producing one record per CDR3 protein. This sample has around 320,000 distinct CDR3 sequences, with 4% to 5.5% found just once. Sample: PBMCs, taken 15 days after the yellow fever booster vaccination. The genes are TRBV20-1 and TRBJ2-1; 13 bases are shared with TRBD2. The clonotype comes from a man younger than 30 who received the YFV17D yellow fever vaccine. CDR3 sequence: CSAGRGLAGVEQFF. The CDR3 nucleotides are TGCAGTGCGGGACGCGGACTAGCGGGGGTCGAGCAGTTCTTC.